This TCR beta chain was obtained from a study of tumor and adjacent non-tumor tissue in lung cancer. Overall study context: Aged roughly 30 to 85 years, patients included roughly 10 men and five or six women with stage I to III disease.

Three rounds of nested PCR, following a modified ARM-PCR protocol, produced the TCRbeta library. TCRdb processed the multiplex PCR reads anew with MiXCR; each CDR3 protein has one entry. The sample carries around 40,000 distinct CDR3 sequences, 60% recorded once. Concerning this clonotype itself: Its matching antigen is unknown. This is likely a read error, given that the CDR3 carries no conserved phenylalanine or tryptophan at its end.

Trimming took 4 bases from V and 6 from J, leaving 15 bases between them. Looked up from germline, CDR1 is SQVTM and CDR2 is ANQGSEA. The CDR3 length is 13 residues. RNA was extracted from bulk tissue without any cell sorting. The normal lung tissue was taken more than 3 cm from the tumor edge. Study-wide results and limits: Significantly higher TCR diversity was found in tumor than normal lung. Normal lung showed higher cumulative top 100 clone frequency than tumor.

Sequencing was carried out using distant non-tumor lung tissue. The chain joins TRBV29-1 to TRBJ2-5, with a tentative D call TRBD1 (5 bases). This TCR was recovered from a man in his fifties or sixties with non-small cell lung cancer. The CDR3 DNA reads as TGCAGCGTTGTATTCCCGACAGCGAAGACCCAGTACTCG. It yields the protein CSVVFPTAKTQYS.